This TCR beta chain was profiled in a study of PD-L1 blockade in urothelial cancer. Study background: Atezolizumab (1,200 mg intravenously every 3 weeks) began around 2014 for patients. Twenty-five of 29 patients were men who had bladder-origin urothelial cancer.

The repertoire was sequenced with immunoSEQ multiplex PCR; TCRdb's copy has only in-frame clones and lacks some. Of approximately 71,000 clones in the sample, roughly 89% are singletons; the top ten hold 3.4%. Germline lookup yields CDR1 SGHAT and CDR2 FQNNGV. CDR3 size: 16 residues. The V and J ends lost 6 bases and 3 bases respectively, with 19 bases between them. Patients were diagnosed with urothelial carcinoma, either locally advanced or metastatic. For each patient, 1 to 8 samples were obtained, pretreatment and on-treatment. The chain carries TRBV11-2 and TRBJ2-3, with D possibly being TRBD1 (6 bases). The specimen was PBMCs, collected around atezolizumab (anti-PD-L1) treatment. The clonotype comes from a man aged 55 to 69 with urothelial cancer. The CDR3 spells CASSLVRGTRTDTQYF. The CDR3 coding sequence is TGTGCCAGCAGTCTGGTGAGGGGGACAAGAACAGATACGCAGTATTTT.